This T cell receptor beta chain was captured by sequencing in a study of T cell responses to AZD1222 COVID-19 vaccine (dated by TCRdb to the early 2020s). Regarding the study in general: AZD1222 recipients given second doses at about 4 weeks or at about 12 weeks were pooled, since spike-specific TCR depth and breadth were not found to differ between the two schedules. A total of just over 230 trial participants underwent TCR sequencing, of whom under 220 had received two doses of AZD1222 and about 25 had received two doses of the MenACWY control vaccine. Trial participants were enrolled into age subgroups of 18-55, 56-69 and 70-plus years, which contained about 150, 27 and 61 TCR-sequenced participants, respectively. What the study reported, not specific to this receptor: Most participants were white British and females outnumbered males, and the authors suggested that clonal diversity may have been underestimated. Spike-specific TCR breadth and depth rose significantly after two AZD1222 doses compared with day 0 and with MenACWY recipients. Conclusions about previously exposed vaccinees are limited, since just 5 or 6 AZD1222 recipients were seropositive for SARS-CoV-2 at baseline. The vaccine-associated CD4 TCRs covered the entire spike protein, and the dominant responses fell in regions 160-218 and 743-854. No day 14 peak-response samples were available, so repertoires were characterized only after the peak T cell response. Reportedly, almost half of the unique spike-specific TCRs recognized epitopes lying outside the regions that are mutated in the B.1.351 and B.1.1.7 variants. In the small 56-69-year group, the increase in depth fell short of significance, most likely because of low power.

Note on this clone: Its antigen specificity is not known. Mismatch with germline at one junction end may stem from a read error.

In the paper's terms, the time point label means: baseline before first vaccination. Vaccinee samples were obtained from the UK trials COV001 and COV002, which included a single-blind randomized controlled phase 2/3 trial of AZD1222 (ChAdOx1 nCoV-19) in healthy adults. For TCRbeta chain sequencing, PBMC samples were collected from trial participants at day 0 and at day 28 after the second dose. The CDR3 regions of human TCRbeta chains were subjected to immunosequencing. The authors' analysis ran thus. TCRs in the repertoires were compared against a reference library of SARS-CoV-2-specific TCRs that had been generated with the MIRA antigen-specificity platform. Breadth was defined as the fraction of unique TCRs that were SARS-CoV-2-associated, and depth was defined as the fraction of total T cells that were SARS-CoV-2-associated. Using the MIRA data, every spike-specific TCR was mapped to the spike region that the TCR reacted to and assigned to either a CD4 or a CD8 class. Log10-transformed breadth and depth values were compared by one-way ANOVA with Sidak's multiple comparisons tests. Entries here come from immuneACCESS through TCRdb and include only in-frame sequences with V and J called. Some clones fail to appear in such tables; in the studies checked, an unresolved V gene covers under half of the shortfall, and the cause of the remainder is unknown. That table is the source of V, J and clone size, and D and trimming were worked out from the DNA. The sample includes under 130,000 clones, with 90% to 95% observed a single time. The ten largest clonotypes hold 2.2% of the sample.

According to the germline V gene (reference sequence), CDR1 reads PRHDT and CDR2 reads FYEKMQ. From cysteine to phenylalanine, the CDR3 is 11 amino acids long. Only the CDR3 DNA stays, 33 bases, in frame from base 1. The receptor chain draws on TRBV13 and TRBJ2-1; no confident D gene assignment can be made. Specimen: peripheral blood, collected on day 0 of AZD1222 vaccination. The sequence came from an adult in good health. The bases are TGTGCCAGCAGCTTAGGCACCTTGGTACTCTTC. Its coded protein is CASSLGTLVLF.